Included here is one T cell receptor beta chain sequence, with context. The data derive from a study of blood T cell repertoires in COVID-19. Study-level background: The samples span acute and convalescent COVID-19 from the United States, Italy and Spain.

Germline CDR1 and CDR2: SNHLY and FYNNEI. This CDR3 region has 15 residues. The V end was cut by 3 bases, the J end by 0 bases, with 11 bases between. Those who participated ranged in age from roughly 18 to 89 years and resided in roughly 26 US areas. Either two negative PCRs, clearance, or symptom resolution qualified Cohort 3 donors as recovered. Per the study methods: The assay estimated nucleated cells by amplifying reference gene primers. The assay was immunoSEQ multiplex PCR, and TCRdb's table has in-frame clones only and misses some. Clonal size and the V and J genes are those of that table, whereas D and trimming came from the DNA. Of approximately 440,000 clones in the sample, approximately 86% were seen once.

The clonotype was recovered from a woman between 18 and 30 years old who had recovered from COVID-19. Source material: PBMCs or T cells enriched from blood (not recorded which). The V and J genes are TRBV2 and TRBJ1-2; D ambiguous. CDR3 residues: CASSEWEGTNYGYTF. As DNA, the CDR3 is TGTGCCAGCAGTGAGTGGGAGGGAACTAACTATGGCTACACCTTC.